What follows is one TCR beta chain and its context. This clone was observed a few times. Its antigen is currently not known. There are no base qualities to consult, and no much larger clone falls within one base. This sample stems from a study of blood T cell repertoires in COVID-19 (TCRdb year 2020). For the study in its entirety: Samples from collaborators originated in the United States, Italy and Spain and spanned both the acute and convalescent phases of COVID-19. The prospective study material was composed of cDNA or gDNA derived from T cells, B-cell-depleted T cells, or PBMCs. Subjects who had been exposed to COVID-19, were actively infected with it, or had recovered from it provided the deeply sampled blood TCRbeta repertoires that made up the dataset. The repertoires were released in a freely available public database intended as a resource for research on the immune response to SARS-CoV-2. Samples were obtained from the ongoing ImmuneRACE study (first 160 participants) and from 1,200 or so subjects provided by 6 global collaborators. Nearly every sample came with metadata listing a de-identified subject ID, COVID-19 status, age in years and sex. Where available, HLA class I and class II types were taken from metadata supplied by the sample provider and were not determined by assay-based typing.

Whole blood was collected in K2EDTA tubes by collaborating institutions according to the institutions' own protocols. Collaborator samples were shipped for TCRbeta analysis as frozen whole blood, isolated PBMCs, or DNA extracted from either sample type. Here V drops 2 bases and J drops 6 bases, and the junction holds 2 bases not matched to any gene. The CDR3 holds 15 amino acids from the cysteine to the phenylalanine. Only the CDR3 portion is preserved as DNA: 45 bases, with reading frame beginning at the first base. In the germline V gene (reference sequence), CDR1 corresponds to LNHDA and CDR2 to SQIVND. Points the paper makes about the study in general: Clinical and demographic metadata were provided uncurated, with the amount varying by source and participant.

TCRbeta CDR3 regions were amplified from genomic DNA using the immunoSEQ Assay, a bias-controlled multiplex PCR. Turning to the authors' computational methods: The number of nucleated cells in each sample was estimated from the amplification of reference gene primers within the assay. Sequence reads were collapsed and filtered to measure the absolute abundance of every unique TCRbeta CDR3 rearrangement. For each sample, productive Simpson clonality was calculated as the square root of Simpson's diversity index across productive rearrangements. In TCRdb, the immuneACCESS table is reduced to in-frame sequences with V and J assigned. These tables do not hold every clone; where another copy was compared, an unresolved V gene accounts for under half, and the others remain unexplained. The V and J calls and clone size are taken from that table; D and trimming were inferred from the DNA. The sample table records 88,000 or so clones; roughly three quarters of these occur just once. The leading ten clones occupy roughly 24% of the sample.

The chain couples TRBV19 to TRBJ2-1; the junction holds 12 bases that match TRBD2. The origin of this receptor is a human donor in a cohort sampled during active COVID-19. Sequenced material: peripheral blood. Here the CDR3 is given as CASSIRTSGVNEQFF. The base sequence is TGTGCCAGTAGTATACGGACTAGCGGGGTCAATGAGCAGTTCTTC.